The T cell receptor (beta chain) described here comes from a study of regulatory T cells in long-lasting Graves disease. Study-wide findings and caveats: It is possible that accuracy was reduced by the small size of the sample.

Sequencing libraries for TCR beta were prepared with iRepertoire HTBI primers and Arm-PCR of CDR3 regions. TCRdb passed the multiplex PCR reads through MiXCR, listing each CDR3 protein once. The sample records 400,000 to 450,000 distinct CDR3 sequences, roughly a quarter being singletons. This clonotype was counted ten times or more. The antigen is unknown. Time point defined: persistent/refractory GD, antithyroid drugs over 5 years with positive TRAb. PBMC-derived RNA was used for the TCR library. Graves' disease diagnoses used American Thyroid Association guidelines. With EDTA tubes as the receptacles, about 9.2 milliliters of peripheral blood were drawn. The starting material was peripheral blood mononuclear cells (PBMCs), obtained when the disease was refractory, from a patient treated with antithyroid drugs. The clonotype was recovered from a female donor with Graves disease.

Here the CDR3 reads CASSPTGAGEQYF. As DNA, the CDR3 is TGTGCCAGCAGTCCTACAGGGGCTGGGGAGCAGTACTTC. V gene TRBV28 combines with J gene TRBJ2-7, with 7 nucleotides matching TRBD1. The V and J ends lost 5 bases and 7 bases, in that order; junction bases with no gene match: 8. CDR1 MDHEN and CDR2 SYDVKM come from the germline V gene. The CDR3 covers 13 residues.